What follows are 17 T cell receptor beta chains derived from one specimen sequenced in a study of T-cell reconstitution after alpha-beta-depleted transplantation in children. Preparing the TCRbeta library involved the use of unique molecular identifiers. One entry per CDR3 protein, called by TCRdb with MiXCR from the PCR reads. The profile covers about 540,000 distinct CDR3 sequences, with around 16% appearing a single time and more than 2.5% taken by the ten largest. The sequenced sample was PBMCs from the stem cell graft donor, obtained from the stem cell graft. These receptors were collected from a human donor who donated a stem cell graft to a child with acute lymphoblastic leukemia.

This clonotype has only a few counts. This sequence joins TRBV6-5 and TRBJ1-3; D is perhaps TRBD1 (5 bases). Looked up from germline, CDR1 is MNHEY and CDR2 is SVGAGI. This CDR3 region has 16 residues. Trimming cost V 0 bases and J 0 bases, with 9 bases left between them. The CDR3 DNA reads as TGTGCCAGCAGTTACTCGCAGGGAATCTCTGGAAACACCATATATTTT. Translation: CASSYSQGISGNTIYF.

The table lists this clonotype with a few counts. The chain joins TRBV20-1 to TRBJ1-1, with no clear D. The CDR3 covers 12 residues. V was trimmed by 6 bases and J by 1 base, leaving 9 bases between them. Per the germline V gene, CDR1 is DFQATT and CDR2 is SNEGSKA (reference sequence). CDR3 protein: CSAGPANTEAFF. CDR3 coding DNA: TGCAGTGCAGGACCGGCGAACACTGAAGCTTTCTTT.

This clonotype was seen more than once but under ten times. This chain uses TRBV19 with TRBJ1-1; 10 nucleotides match TRBD1. The germline V gene encodes CDR1 LNHDA and CDR2 SQIVND (reference sequence). V lost 7 bases, J lost 10 bases, and 9 bases stayed unmatched. The CDR3 contains 13 residues. This chain's CDR3 is CASTLDRGRVAFF. CDR3 sequence (DNA): TGTGCCAGTACCCTCGACAGGGGGCGGGTAGCTTTCTTT.

The chain's CDR3 is CASSISSSYNEQFF. The CDR3 DNA follows: TGTGCCAGTAGTATAAGTAGCTCCTACAATGAGCAGTTCTTC. The chain joins TRBV19 to TRBJ2-1; D call uncertain. Trimming removed 2 bases from V and 0 bases from J, with 5 bases in between. The CDR3 totals 14 residues. Germline CDR1 is LNHDA and CDR2 is SQIVND (reference sequence).

In its sample, this clonotype was seen a few times. Because the CDR3's place on the DNA is in doubt, the DNA is left out and the CDR3 is given as listed by TCRdb. The J gene is TRBJ1-1, the V gene TRBV12-3 or TRBV12-4; the table's TRBD1 call for D was not verified on the DNA. The CDR3 sequence runs 14 residues, both termini included. CDR3 protein: CASSFRGRDTEAFF.

This clonotype was seen only a few times. CDR3 sequence reads: CASSEALQSLGDTQYF. CDR3 nucleotide sequence: TGTGCCAGCAGTGAAGCGCTACAGTCCCTCGGGGATACGCAGTATTTT. The chain uses TRBV2 and TRBJ2-3; D is undetermined. V lost 0 bases to trimming and J lost 6 bases, with 16 bases between them. Germline CDR1 is SNHLY and CDR2 is FYNNEI. This CDR3 contains 16 residues.

This chain joins TRBV2 and TRBJ2-7; 8 nucleotides match TRBD1. The V gene end was trimmed by 7 bases and the J gene end by 5 bases; junction bases not matched to a gene: 10. The CDR3 totals 14 residues. Germline V gene data show CDR1 as SNHLY and CDR2 as FYNNEI. CDR3 DNA sequence: TGTGCCAGCATTATACAGGGGGGCTATGACGAGCAGTACTTC. As protein: CASIIQGGYDEQYF.

This clonotype was counted a few times. The V and J genes are TRBV6-5 and TRBJ1-1; D not certain. Trimming left V 1 base short and J 9 bases short, with 9 bases between. The CDR3 is 12 residues long. In germline, CDR1 is MNHEY, CDR2 SVGAGI. This CDR3 is CASSYYGQQAFF. The CDR3 region has the DNA TGTGCCAGCAGTTACTATGGTCAACAAGCTTTCTTT.

Turning to this clonotype: A single base separates this from a much larger clone, so it may be a read error. The chain employs TRBV29-1 and TRBJ1-4; D possibly corresponds to TRBD1 (5 bases). V dropped 2 bases and J dropped 12 bases, with 13 bases sitting between them. The length of the CDR3 is 12 residues. Germline CDR1 SQVTM, CDR2 ANQGSEA. CDR3 DNA: TGCAGCGTTGAAAGTCCGGGACCAGAACTGTTTTTT. The encoded protein is CSVESPGPELFF.

The table lists this clonotype with a few counts. The CDR3 DNA sequence: TGCGCCAGCAGCACTGGGGGACAGGGGGCAATAGACTATGGCTACACCTTC. It codes for CASSTGGQGAIDYGYTF. The chain combines TRBV5-1 with TRBJ1-2; TRBD1 matches at 12 bases. Germline assignment: CDR1 SGHRS and CDR2 YFSETQ. The CDR3 has 17 amino acids. The V gene end was trimmed by 4 bases and the J gene end by 3 bases; junction bases not matched to a gene: 10.

This clonotype was detected a few times. This chain uses TRBV5-5 with TRBJ1-1; a possible D gene is TRBD1 (6 bases). V lost 2 bases and J 7 bases, leaving 15 bases between the germline ends. Per germline, CDR1 SGHKS and CDR2 YYEKEE (reference sequence). CDR3 size: 14 residues. For the CDR3, the DNA is TGTGCCAGCAGCTTATCGATGACAGGATATGAAGCTTTCTTT. Its protein product is CASSLSMTGYEAFF.

The gene calls are TRBV4-1 and TRBJ2-1; 15 nucleotides align to TRBD2. V lost 3 bases, J lost 9 bases, and 6 bases stayed unmatched. Germline CDR1 is MGHRA and CDR2 is YSYEKL. CDR3 size: 16 residues. As DNA, the CDR3 is TGCGCCAGCAGCCAGCCCGGACTAGCGGGAGGGAGTGAGCAGTTCTTC. Residues: CASSQPGLAGGSEQFF.

This clonotype was counted between two and nine times. V gene TRBV5-1 combines with J gene TRBJ2-2, with TRBD1 matching over 8 bases. CDR3 length equals 15 residues. V dropped 4 bases and J dropped 5; count of bases not matched to a gene: 7. CDR1 SGHRS and CDR2 YFSETQ come from the germline V gene. The CDR3 coding sequence is TGCGCCAGCAGCGAGCGACAGGGGAGGACCGGGGAGCTGTTTTTT. Amino acids: CASSERQGRTGELFF.

This clonotype has more than one count but fewer than ten. The chain recombines TRBV5-1 with TRBJ1-2; 7 nucleotides agree with TRBD1. The germline V gene encodes CDR1 SGHRS and CDR2 YFSETQ. V dropped 4 bases and J dropped 2; count of bases not matched to a gene: 2. The CDR3 length is 13 residues. CDR3 region: CASSKGQNYGYTF. CDR3 coding DNA: TGCGCCAGCAGCAAGGGACAGAACTATGGCTACACCTTC.

Ten or more counts support this clonotype. The junction departs from the called germline gene at one end, perhaps through a read error. The chain recombines TRBV12-3 or TRBV12-4 with TRBJ2-5, with D hard to call. The CDR3 contains 11 residues. CDR3: CASSFSETQYF. Here the CDR3 DNA reads TGCGCCAGCAGCTTCTCGGAGACCCAGTACTTC.

This clonotype was found a few times. This chain connects TRBV20-1 to TRBJ2-1, with 9 nucleotides matching TRBD2. The junction had 6 bases not matched to a gene; V was cut back by 1 base and J by 8 bases. The CDR3 contains 14 residues. The V gene's germline CDR1 is DFQATT and CDR2 SNEGSKA (reference sequence). CDR3 sequence reads: CSARGSGRGHEQFF. The CDR3 DNA is TGCAGTGCTAGAGGTAGCGGGAGAGGCCATGAGCAGTTCTTC.

This chain links TRBV7-7 with TRBJ2-3; 8 nucleotides agree with TRBD2. Trimming at V came to 2 bases and at J to 3 bases, leaving 4 bases not matched to a gene. This CDR3 contains 15 residues. The germline CDR1 and CDR2 sequences are SSHAT and FNYEAQ (reference sequence). The CDR3 loop reads CASSLSGSRTDTQYF. DNA of the CDR3: TGTGCCAGCAGCTTAAGCGGGAGTAGAACAGATACGCAGTATTTT.